The rows below give T cell receptor beta chains drawn from one sample of a study of response to subunit inactivated influenza vaccine. TCRdb independently ran MiXCR on the RT-PCR reads; one entry per CDR3 protein. This sample carries 800,000 to 1,000,000 distinct CDR3 sequences, 21% of them seen once, and the ten largest clones take roughly 10%. Sequences were derived from PBMCs from blood, sampled 5 days after vaccination. The receptors shown here come from a man aged 50 to 59 who received an inactivated influenza vaccine. CDR3s include the opening cysteine and the closing phenylalanine or tryptophan. The D gene is left open where the match is weak. Expanded clones are given a class, and other clones once, few, many or no size at all.

>TRBV7-9|many|TRBJ1-2|13|NA
TGTGCCAGCAGCTTAGCGGCCGCGGATGGCTACACCTTC
CASSLAAADGYTF
>TRBV10-2|few|TRBJ2-2|15|TRBD2
TGCGCCAGCAGCGTACTAGCGGGGAACACCGGGGAGCTGTTTTTT
CASSVLAGNTGELFF
>TRBV5-1|few|TRBJ1-6|14|NA
TGCGCCAGCAGAGCGGGAAGCTTTAATTCACCCCTCCACTTT
CASRAGSFNSPLHF
>TRBV2|NA|TRBJ1-4|15|NA
TGTGCCAGCAGAGTACAGGGAAATGGGGGTGAAAAACTGTTTTTT
CASRVQGNGGEKLFF
>TRBV20-1|NA|TRBJ1-5|14|NA
TGCAGTGCCCGCCAGGGCCGAAGCAATCAGCCCCAGCATTTT
CSARQGRSNQPQHF
>TRBV7-2|NA|TRBJ1-6|15|NA
TGTGCCAGCAGCTTATTGGGGGGAGTATACTCACCCCTCCACTTT
CASSLLGGVYSPLHF
>TRBV7-9|many|TRBJ1-1|12|NA
TGTGCCAGCAGCTTCTTGAACACTGAAGCTTTCTTT
CASSFLNTEAFF
>TRBV24-1|many|TRBJ2-1|16|NA
TGTGCCACCAGTGATTCCATAACGGCACACTTCAATGAGCAGTTCTTC
CATSDSITAHFNEQFF
>TRBV10-3|few|TRBJ2-7|14|TRBD1
TGTGCCATCACCCCCGGACAGGGGGCTTCCGAGCAGTACTTC
CAITPGQGASEQYF
>TRBV18|NA|TRBJ1-2|15|NA
TGTGCCAGCTCACCAACGGACTTTCCTAACTATGGCTACACCTTC
CASSPTDFPNYGYTF
>TRBV28|many|TRBJ2-1|17|NA
TGTGCCAGCAGTACCCTTCACGGGGGTAGCTCCTACAATGAGCAGTTCTTC
CASSTLHGGSSYNEQFF
>TRBV11-2|NA|TRBJ1-1|13|TRBD1
TGTGCCAGCAGCTTAACAGGGGAAACTGAAGCTTTCTTT
CASSLTGETEAFF
>TRBV20-1|NA|TRBJ2-1|13|NA
TGCAGTGCTAGGCCTGGGGCCTACAATGAGCAGTTCTTC
CSARPGAYNEQFF
>TRBV19|NA|TRBJ2-1|15|NA
TGTGCCAGTAGTATAGGTGCAGGCTCCTACAATGAGCAGTTCTTC
CASSIGAGSYNEQFF
>TRBV15|few|TRBJ2-1|16|NA
TGTGCCACCAGCAGAGGGTGGGTGAGCACCTACAATGAGCAGTTCTTC
CATSRGWVSTYNEQFF
>TRBV18|NA|TRBJ2-7|13|TRBD2
TGTGCCAGCTCATACCGGGAGGACTACGAGCAGTACTTC
CASSYREDYEQYF
>TRBV6-5|few|TRBJ1-4|18|NA
TGTGCCAGCAGTTACCGTAGGCCAGGGGCTACAACTAATGAAAAACTGTTTTTT
CASSYRRPGATTNEKLFF
>TRBV10-3|NA|TRBJ2-2|19|TRBD1
TGTGCCATCAGTGCCGCGGGACAGGGGATTTTCGGGAACACCGGGGAGCTGTTTTTT
CAISAAGQGIFGNTGELFF
>TRBV7-9|NA|TRBJ2-1|15|TRBD2
TGTGCCAGCAGCTTCGGGACTAGCGGAACTGGTGAGCAGTTCTTC
CASSFGTSGTGEQFF
>TRBV20-1|few|TRBJ2-5|12|NA
TGCAGTGCTCGGGGGAGTGAGGAGACCCAGTACTTC
CSARGSEETQYF
>TRBV20-1|few|TRBJ2-3|15|TRBD2
TGCAGTGCTGAGGGACTAGCGGACCGCACAGATACGCAGTATTTT
CSAEGLADRTDTQYF
>TRBV6-1|few|TRBJ1-1|13|TRBD1
TGTGCCAGCAGTCCCAGGGGGCGATCTGAAGCTTTCTTT
CASSPRGRSEAFF
>TRBV30|NA|TRBJ2-1|12|NA
TGTGCCTGGAGAGGCAGCATCGTTCAGCAGTTCTTC
CAWRGSIVQQFF
>TRBV12-2|few|TRBJ2-1|16|NA
TGTGCAAGTCGCGACCACCGAGAACAGGGGTGGAATGAGCAGTTCTTC
CASRDHREQGWNEQFF
>TRBV6-1|few|TRBJ2-5|15|TRBD1
TGTGCCACCCACTCTTTCGGGACAGGGAGCGAGACCCAGTACTTC
CATHSFGTGSETQYF
>TRBV5-1|NA|TRBJ2-7|13|NA
TGCGCCAGCAGCTTGTCCTGGACCTACGAGCAGTACTTC
CASSLSWTYEQYF
>TRBV7-3|NA|TRBJ2-1|16|TRBD2
TGTGCCAGCAGCTTAAACGGCGGGAGGTCCTACAATGAGCAGTTCTTC
CASSLNGGRSYNEQFF
>TRBV4-3|NA|TRBJ2-3|17|NA
TGCGCCAGCAGCCAAGGGTGGGGTCAGACCAACGGAGATACGCAGTATTTT
CASSQGWGQTNGDTQYF
>TRBV3-1|NA|TRBJ2-1|16|TRBD2
TGTGCCAGCAGCCAAGAGGGACTAGCGATCTACAATGAGCAGTTCTTC
CASSQEGLAIYNEQFF
>TRBV20-1|NA|TRBJ2-3|14|NA
TGCAGTGTTGGGAGGGGGGCGACGGCAGATACGCAGTATTTT
CSVGRGATADTQYF
>TRBV25-1|NA|TRBJ2-7|13|NA
TGTGCCAGCAGTGCCACTGGGGCCTACGAGCAGTACTTC
CASSATGAYEQYF
>TRBV10-3|few|TRBJ2-7|16|NA
TGTGCCATCAGCGGACCGATTACCTCCCAGGGGTCGGCGCAGTACTTC
CAISGPITSQGSAQYF
>TRBV20-1|few|TRBJ2-6|15|NA
TGCAGTGCTAGACCCCAGGGAAGCTGGGCCAACGTCCTGACTTTC
CSARPQGSWANVLTF
>TRBV29-1|few|TRBJ2-3|15|NA
TGCAGCGTTGAACCTGTGAGGAGCAGCACAGATACGCAGTATTTT
CSVEPVRSSTDTQYF
>TRBV6-5|NA|TRBJ1-5|14|NA
TGTGCCAGCAGTTCTCCTGGGGGAGGCCAGCCCCAGCATTTT
CASSSPGGGQPQHF
>TRBV4-3|NA|TRBJ2-1|14|NA
TGCGCCAGCAGCCAAGGGGTAGGGATGAATGAGCAGTTCTTC
CASSQGVGMNEQFF
>TRBV4-1|few|TRBJ2-1|14|TRBD1
TGCGCCAGCAGCCAGGCCGGGACAGACAATGAGCAGTTCTTC
CASSQAGTDNEQFF
>TRBV11-2|few|TRBJ1-1|13|TRBD1
TGTGCCAGCAGCGCACAGGGGGCATGGGAAGCTTTCTTT
CASSAQGAWEAFF
>TRBV7-2|NA|TRBJ2-3|15|TRBD1
TGTGCCAGCAGCTTAGCACAGGGGGTGGTAGATACGCAGTATTTT
CASSLAQGVVDTQYF
>TRBV2|NA|TRBJ1-1|12|NA
TGTGCCAGCAGTGAATCTGACACTGAAGCTTTCTTT
CASSESDTEAFF
>TRBV7-2|few|TRBJ1-1|14|NA
TGTGCCAGCAGCTTAGTCAGGGGCGACACTGAAGCTTTCTTT
CASSLVRGDTEAFF
>TRBV29-1|few|TRBJ2-7|15|NA
TGCAGCGTTGAAGTAAAGGGGCAAGCCTCCTACGAGCAGTACTTC
CSVEVKGQASYEQYF